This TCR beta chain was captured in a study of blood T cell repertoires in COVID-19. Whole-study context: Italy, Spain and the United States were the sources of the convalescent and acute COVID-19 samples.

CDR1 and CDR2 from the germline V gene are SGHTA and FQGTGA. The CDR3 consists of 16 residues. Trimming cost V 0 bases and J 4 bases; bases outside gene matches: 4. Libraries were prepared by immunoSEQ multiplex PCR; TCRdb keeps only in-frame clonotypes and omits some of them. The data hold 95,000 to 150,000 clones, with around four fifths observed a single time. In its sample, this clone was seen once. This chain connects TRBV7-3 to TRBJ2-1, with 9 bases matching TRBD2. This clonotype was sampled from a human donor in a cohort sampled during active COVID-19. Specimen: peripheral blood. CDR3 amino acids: CASSLTSGGQYNEQFF. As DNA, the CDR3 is TGTGCCAGCAGCTTAACTAGCGGGGGACAATACAATGAGCAGTTCTTC.